What follows are 27 T cell receptor beta chains derived from one specimen sequenced in a study of cytomegalovirus exposure and HLA in healthy donors. The PCR had 60 Vbeta and 13 Jbeta primers. Profiling relied on immunoSEQ multiplex PCR, and the TCRdb table lists in-frame clones only, not all of them. The table shows 110,000 or so clones, with about 75% occurring only once. The sequenced sample consisted of PBMCs. The receptors were gathered from a woman aged 40 to 50 in good health and CMV-seropositive.

This chain uses TRBV13 with TRBJ1-1, with 7 bases lining up with TRBD1. Germline loops: CDR1 PRHDT, CDR2 FYEKMQ (reference sequence). J was trimmed by 4 bases and V by 2 bases; bases with no gene match: 13. The CDR3 consists of 17 residues. This CDR3 reads CASSLNHRGGGGTEAFF. CDR3 sequence (DNA): TGTGCCAGCAGCTTAAATCATAGAGGAGGGGGCGGCACTGAAGCTTTCTTT.

This clone has just one count. The CDR3 is CASSYQGQETQYF. CDR3 bases: TGTGCCAGCAGCTACCAGGGGCAAGAGACCCAGTACTTC. The J gene is TRBJ2-5, the V gene TRBV7-2, with a possible D match to TRBD1 (6 bases). Germline V lookup: CDR1 SGHTA, CDR2 FQGNSA. The V and J ends lost 4 bases and 2 bases respectively, with 8 bases between them. This CDR3 has 13 residues.

This clone has more than one count but fewer than ten. The chain uses TRBV29-1 and TRBJ2-7; D not certain. CDR1 is SQVTM, CDR2 ANQGSEA, per germline. The ends were cut back, 4 bases at V and 1 base at J, with 14 bases in the middle. CDR3 length: 14 residues. The CDR3 region is CSVGLTNGSYEQYF. The DNA of the CDR3 is TGCAGCGTTGGTCTGACAAATGGTTCCTACGAGCAGTACTTC.

V usage is TRBV12-5 and J usage is TRBJ2-2, with TRBD1 matching over 7 bases. The CDR3 covers 15 residues. V trimming: 7 bases; J trimming: 0 bases; junction bases outside the gene matches: 5. In germline, CDR1 is LGHNT, CDR2 FRNRAP. The DNA for the CDR3 is TGTGCTAGTGCCCTAGGGGGCTCGAACACCGGGGAGCTGTTTTTT. Its translation: CASALGGSNTGELFF.

The chain links TRBV6-6 to TRBJ2-5; the D gene is possibly TRBD2 (5 bases). Germline V lookup: CDR1 MNHNY, CDR2 SVGAGI (reference sequence). V was pared by 3 bases and J by 2 bases, with 10 bases between. CDR3 length equals 14 residues. The DNA of the CDR3 is TGTGCCAGCAGTTATGGAGAGGGACAAGAGACCCAGTACTTC. Translated, it gives CASSYGEGQETQYF.

The chain has TRBV12-5 and TRBJ1-4, with 9 bases matching TRBD1. This CDR3 spans 16 amino acids. Germline-derived CDR1 and CDR2 are LGHNT and FRNRAP. J was trimmed by 7 bases and V by 1 base; bases with no gene match: 7. This CDR3 reads CASGLGTGTGLEKLFF. In nucleotides, the CDR3 is TGTGCTAGTGGTTTGGGAACCGGGACAGGGCTTGAAAAACTGTTTTTT.

This clone has just a few counts. This chain uses TRBV6-5 with TRBJ2-5; TRBD1 agrees at 9 bases. V was clipped by 7 bases and J by 3 bases; unmatched bases: 3. CDR1 is MNHEY and CDR2 is SVGAGI in the germline V gene. The CDR3 extends over 13 amino acids. In DNA form, the CDR3 reads TGTGCCAGCATCGACAGGGGGAAAGAGACCCAGTACTTC. Protein: CASIDRGKETQYF.

The chain employs TRBV28 and TRBJ1-1; 7 bases agree with TRBD1. CDR1 and CDR2 from the germline V gene are MDHEN and SYDVKM. The CDR3 has 15 amino acids. The ends lost 6 bases at V and 0 bases at J; junction bases unmatched: 7. Here the CDR3 reads CASRPGTDLNTEAFF. The CDR3 DNA reads as TGTGCCAGCAGACCTGGGACAGACCTGAACACTGAAGCTTTCTTT. Full variable domain (rest looked up from reference TRBV28 and TRBJ1-1): DVKVTQSSRYLVKRTGEKVFLECVQDMDHENMFWYRQDPGLGLRLIYFSYDVKMKEKGDIPEGYSVSREKKERFSLILESASTNQTSMYLCASRPGTDLNTEAFFGQGTRLTVV.

The CDR3 nucleotides are TGTGCCACCAGCAGAGGGTACGGGAAGAACACTGAAGCTTTCTTT. Amino acids: CATSRGYGKNTEAFF. The gene calls are TRBV15 and TRBJ1-1; D is unresolved. Germline V gene data show CDR1 as LNHNV and CDR2 as YYDKDF (reference sequence). Trimming shortened V by 1 base and J by 1 base, and 10 bases separated the two germline ends. This CDR3 has 15 residues.

The sample holds a few counts of this clone. Within the sample, other DNA sequences also encode this same CDR3. The chain couples TRBV19 to TRBJ1-1; D not certain. Trimming removed 1 base from V and 1 base from J, with 4 bases in between. This CDR3 is 13 amino acids long. The V gene's germline CDR1 is LNHDA and CDR2 SQIVND (reference sequence). CDR3 sequence (DNA): TGTGCCAGTAGTATAGGGCCGAACACTGAAGCTTTCTTT. It encodes CASSIGPNTEAFF. Full variable domain (remainder filled in from reference TRBV19 and TRBJ1-1): DGGITQSPKYLFRKEGQNVTLSCEQNLNHDAMYWYRQDPGQGLRLIYYSQIVNDFQKGDIAEGYSVSREKKESFPLTVTSAQKNPTAFYLCASSIGPNTEAFFGQGTRLTVV.

The rearrangement joins TRBV10-3 to TRBJ1-1; 8 bases are a match to TRBD1. The CDR3 totals 14 residues. The ends lost 2 bases at V and 4 bases at J; junction bases unmatched: 3. CDR1 is ENHRY and CDR2 is SYGVKD in the germline V gene. CDR3 in DNA: TGTGCCATCAGTGAGAACAGGGGGGGCACTGAAGCTTTCTTT. It translates to CAISENRGGTEAFF.

This chain joins TRBV6-5 and TRBJ2-3, with 8 bases fitting TRBD1. The V and J ends lost 6 bases and 3 bases, in that order; junction bases with no gene match: 2. In germline, CDR1 is MNHEY, CDR2 SVGAGI. The CDR3 has 13 amino acids. CDR3 sequence: CASSGQGTDTQYF. The CDR3 coding sequence is TGTGCCAGCAGCGGACAGGGTACAGATACGCAGTATTTT.

The V call is TRBV10-3, the J call TRBJ2-1; D gene unclear. The germline V gene has CDR1 ENHRY and CDR2 SYGVKD. CDR3 length equals 11 residues. Trimming took off 5 bases at V and 8 bases at J, with 7 bases between the two ends. This CDR3 reads CAISKRDEQFF. In nucleotides, the CDR3 is TGTGCCATCAGTAAGAGAGATGAGCAGTTCTTC.

The chain employs TRBV10-3 and TRBJ2-7; TRBD1 aligns across 8 bases. The CDR3 is 15 amino acids. CDR1 is ENHRY and CDR2 is SYGVKD in the germline V gene. V shed 3 bases and J 7 bases; nucleotides not matched to a gene: 11. CDR3 protein: CAISDFVDRADEQYF. DNA of the CDR3: TGTGCCATCAGTGATTTTGTGGACAGGGCGGATGAGCAGTACTTC.

The chain couples TRBV5-6 to TRBJ2-7; 8 bases are shared with TRBD1. Germline trimming cut 4 bases from V and 7 bases from J; bases unmatched to any gene: 16. Germline CDR1 reads SGHDT; CDR2 reads YYEEEE. The CDR3 extends over 16 amino acids. CDR3 loop: CASSPFWGQESFEQYF. The CDR3, as DNA: TGTGCCAGCAGCCCTTTTTGGGGACAGGAGAGCTTTGAGCAGTACTTC. Filled out from reference TRBV5-6 and TRBJ2-7, the complete variable domain reads DAGVTQSPTHLIKTRGQQVTLRCSPKSGHDTVSWYQQALGQGPQFIFQYYEEEERQRGNFPDRFSGHQFPNYSSELNVNALLLGDSALYLCASSPFWGQESFEQYFGPGTRLTVT.

J is TRBJ1-1 and V is TRBV7-9; 11 bases are a match to TRBD1. Germline CDR1 SEHNR, CDR2 FQNEAQ (reference sequence). CDR3 length equals 15 residues. The trim removed 1 base at V and 4 bases at J, leaving 2 bases unmatched. CDR3 nucleotide sequence: TGTGCCAGCAGCTTAGAAGGGACAGGGGGCACTGAAGCTTTCTTT. This encodes CASSLEGTGGTEAFF.

This chain connects TRBV7-9 to TRBJ1-1, with a tentative D call TRBD1 (6 bases). Germline assignment: CDR1 SEHNR and CDR2 FQNEAQ (reference sequence). CDR3 length equals 14 residues. V lost 5 bases to trimming and J lost 3 bases, with 13 bases between them. In DNA form, the CDR3 reads TGTGCCAGCAGCCCCCTTGGGGGCGACACTGAAGCTTTCTTT. Translating gives CASSPLGGDTEAFF. Supplemented by reference TRBV7-9 and TRBJ1-1, the full variable domain reads DTGVSQNPRHKITKRGQNVTFRCDPISEHNRLYWYRQTLGQGPEFLTYFQNEAQLEKSRLLSDRFSAERPKGSFSTLEIQRTEQGDSAMYLCASSPLGGDTEAFFGQGTRLTVV.

This clone was counted a few times. The chain is built from TRBV7-2 and TRBJ1-6; TRBD1 matches at 11 bases. Per germline, CDR1 SGHTA and CDR2 FQGNSA. With 4 bases clipped from V and 10 bases from J, the junction kept 6 bases outside the gene matches. The CDR3 spans 15 residues. The CDR3 protein is CASSSDRGRGSPLHF. In DNA, the CDR3 is TGTGCCAGCAGCTCGGACAGGGGGCGAGGGTCACCCCTCCACTTT. Full variable domain (remainder filled in from reference TRBV7-2 and TRBJ1-6): GAGVSQSPSNKVTEKGKDVELRCDPISGHTALYWYRQSLGQGLEFLIYFQGNSAPDKSGLPSDRFSAERTGGSVSTLTIQRTQQEDSAVYLCASSSDRGRGSPLHFGNGTRLTVT.

This chain joins TRBV6-1 and TRBJ2-7; 9 bases are shared with TRBD2. This CDR3 spans 15 amino acids. Germline V gene data show CDR1 as MNHNS and CDR2 as SASEGT. V shed 5 bases, J shed 0 bases, and the junction held 5 bases outside the gene matches. In DNA, the CDR3 is TGTGCCAGCAGTCCTCTAGCGGGGTTCTCCTACGAGCAGTACTTC. This encodes CASSPLAGFSYEQYF.

The rearrangement joins TRBV19 to TRBJ2-1, with D possibly matching TRBD2 (5 bases). Trimming left V 1 base short and J 2 bases short, with 12 bases between. CDR1 is LNHDA, CDR2 SQIVND, per germline (reference sequence). This CDR3 spans 16 amino acids. CDR3 loop: CASSIGRDGTYNEQFF. CDR3 sequence (DNA): TGTGCCAGTAGTATAGGACGGGATGGGACCTACAATGAGCAGTTCTTC.

This chain uses TRBV5-1 with TRBJ2-1; TRBD2 aligns across 8 bases. CDR3 length: 17 residues. Germline V gene lookup returns CDR1 SGHRS and CDR2 YFSETQ. The ends lost 3 bases at V and 3 bases at J; junction bases unmatched: 11. The DNA of the CDR3 is TGCGCCAGCAGCTCCGGCTTTCTAGCGGGTCACTACAATGAGCAGTTCTTC. Translation gives CASSSGFLAGHYNEQFF.

This chain links TRBV7-3 with TRBJ2-7; D remains ambiguous. CDR1 is SGHTA and CDR2 is FQGTGA in the germline V gene. CDR3 length equals 14 residues. V was trimmed by 4 bases and J by 0 bases, leaving 10 bases between them. The CDR3 loop is CASSSLAVSYEQYF. The CDR3 bases are TGTGCCAGCAGCTCTCTGGCGGTCTCCTACGAGCAGTACTTC.

V is TRBV9 and J is TRBJ2-1, with 7 bases aligning to TRBD2. The CDR3 is 14 residues long. V shed 4 bases and J 5 bases; nucleotides not matched to a gene: 6. Germline lookup yields CDR1 SGDLS and CDR2 YYNGEE. The CDR3 region is CASSKSGANNEQFF. The DNA for the CDR3 is TGTGCCAGCAGCAAAAGCGGGGCCAACAATGAGCAGTTCTTC.

This clone was counted between two and nine times. This rearrangement joins TRBV2 to TRBJ1-5, with D hard to call. Germline loops: CDR1 SNHLY, CDR2 FYNNEI. CDR3 length equals 14 residues. Deletions cut 4 bases from V and 0 bases from J, with 7 bases between. As DNA, the CDR3 is TGTGCCAGCAGTGGCGTCTCTAGCAATCAGCCCCAGCATTTT. Amino acid sequence: CASSGVSSNQPQHF.

The chain is built from TRBV5-1 and TRBJ1-4, with 12 positions matching TRBD1. V was pared by 5 bases and J by 8 bases, with 7 bases of the junction left unmatched. Germline lookup yields CDR1 SGHRS and CDR2 YFSETQ. The CDR3 has 15 residues. The CDR3 is CASRRDRGPGEKLFF. CDR3 nucleotides: TGCGCCAGCAGGCGGGACAGGGGGCCGGGGGAAAAACTGTTTTTT.

The rearrangement uses TRBV19 and TRBJ2-5; the D gene is possibly TRBD2 (5 bases). V was pared by 6 bases and J by 2 bases, with 19 bases between. In germline, CDR1 is LNHDA, CDR2 SQIVND (reference sequence). The CDR3 extends over 16 amino acids. The CDR3 DNA sequence: TGTGCCAGTAGCCGCCCGGAGCCCCGGGGTCAAGAGACCCAGTACTTC. This encodes CASSRPEPRGQETQYF. Full variable domain (outside the CDR3, taken from reference TRBV19 and TRBJ2-5): DGGITQSPKYLFRKEGQNVTLSCEQNLNHDAMYWYRQDPGQGLRLIYYSQIVNDFQKGDIAEGYSVSREKKESFPLTVTSAQKNPTAFYLCASSRPEPRGQETQYFGPGTRLLVL.

The chain combines TRBV2 with TRBJ2-1; possibly TRBD2 for D (6 bases). This CDR3 has 14 residues. Germline V gene sequence: CDR1 SNHLY, CDR2 FYNNEI. Deletions cut 6 bases from V and 7 bases from J, with 16 bases between. The CDR3 DNA reads as TGTGCCAGCAGAAGGGACTTCCCTCTGAATGAGCAGTTCTTC. Translated, it gives CASRRDFPLNEQFF.